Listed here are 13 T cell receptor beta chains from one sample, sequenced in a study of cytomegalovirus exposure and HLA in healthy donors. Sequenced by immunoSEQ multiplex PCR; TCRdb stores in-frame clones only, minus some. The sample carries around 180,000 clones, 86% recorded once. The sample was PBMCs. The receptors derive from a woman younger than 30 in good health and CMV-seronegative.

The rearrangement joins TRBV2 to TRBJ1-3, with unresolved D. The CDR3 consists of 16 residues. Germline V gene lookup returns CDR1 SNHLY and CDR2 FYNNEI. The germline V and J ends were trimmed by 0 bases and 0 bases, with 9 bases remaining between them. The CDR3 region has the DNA TGTGCCAGCAGTGAAGCTGGCAGAAGCTCTGGAAACACCATATATTTT. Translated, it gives CASSEAGRSSGNTIYF.

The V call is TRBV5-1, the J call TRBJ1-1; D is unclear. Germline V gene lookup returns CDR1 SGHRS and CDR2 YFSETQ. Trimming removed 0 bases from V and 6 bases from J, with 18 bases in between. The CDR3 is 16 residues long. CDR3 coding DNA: TGCGCCAGCAGCTTGGGTGGGGAGGGCGCTGGATCTGAAGCTTTCTTT. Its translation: CASSLGGEGAGSEAFF.

The CDR3 DNA reads TGTGCCAGCAGCTTGAGGGGGCTTAAGGATGAAAAACTGTTTTTT. This codes for CASSLRGLKDEKLFF. V gene TRBV5-4 combines with J gene TRBJ1-4; the match to TRBD1 covers 7 bases. The V gene's germline CDR1 is SGHNT and CDR2 YYREEE (reference sequence). This CDR3 is 15 amino acids long. The ends lost 1 base at V and 6 bases at J; junction bases unmatched: 6.

CDR3 residues: CASSQEEVASQRAGELFF. CDR3 DNA: TGTGCCAGCAGCCAAGAAGAAGTTGCGTCACAGAGGGCCGGGGAGCTGTTTTTT. The chain links TRBV4-2 to TRBJ2-2; perhaps TRBD2 as D (5 bases). The CDR3 spans 18 residues. V shed 0 bases and J shed 6 bases, with 20 bases lying between them. Germline-derived CDR1 and CDR2 are LGHNA and YNFKEQ.

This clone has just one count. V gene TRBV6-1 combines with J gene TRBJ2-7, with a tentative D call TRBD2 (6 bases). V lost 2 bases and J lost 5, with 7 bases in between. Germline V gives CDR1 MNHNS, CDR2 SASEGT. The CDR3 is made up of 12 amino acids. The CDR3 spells CASSETGDEQYF. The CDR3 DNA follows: TGTGCCAGCAGTGAAACGGGAGACGAGCAGTACTTC.

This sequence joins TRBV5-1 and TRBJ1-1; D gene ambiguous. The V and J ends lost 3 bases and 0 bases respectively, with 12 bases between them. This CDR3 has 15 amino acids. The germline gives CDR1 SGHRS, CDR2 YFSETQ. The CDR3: CASSSGRGVNTEAFF. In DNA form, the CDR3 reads TGCGCCAGCAGCTCTGGACGGGGAGTGAACACTGAAGCTTTCTTT. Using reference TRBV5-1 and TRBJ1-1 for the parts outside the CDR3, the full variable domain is KAGVTQTPRYLIKTRGQQVTLSCSPISGHRSVSWYQQTPGQGLQFLFEYFSETQRNKGNFPGRFSGRQFSNSRSEMNVSTLELGDSALYLCASSSGRGVNTEAFFGQGTRLTVV.

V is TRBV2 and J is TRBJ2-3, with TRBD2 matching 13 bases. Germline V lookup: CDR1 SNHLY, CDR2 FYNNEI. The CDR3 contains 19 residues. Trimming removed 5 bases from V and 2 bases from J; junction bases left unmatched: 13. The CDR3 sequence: CASSPWTSGSMGLTDTQYF. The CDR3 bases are TGTGCCAGCAGTCCTTGGACTAGCGGGAGCATGGGGCTCACAGATACGCAGTATTTT.

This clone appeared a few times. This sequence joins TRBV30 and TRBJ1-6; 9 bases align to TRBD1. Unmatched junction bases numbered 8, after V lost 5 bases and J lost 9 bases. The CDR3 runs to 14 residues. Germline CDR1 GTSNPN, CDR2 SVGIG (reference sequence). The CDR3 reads CAWADRGGSSPLHF. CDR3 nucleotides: TGTGCCTGGGCGGACAGGGGAGGGAGTTCACCCCTCCACTTT.

Written as DNA, the CDR3 is TGTGCCAGCAGCTTAACCCAGGGACTAGCGGGAAAAGGGGAGCAGTACTTC. As protein: CASSLTQGLAGKGEQYF. The chain joins TRBV7-6 to TRBJ2-7; 13 nucleotides align to TRBD2. Germline-derived CDR1 and CDR2 are SGHVS and FNYEAQ. J was trimmed by 7 bases and V by 2 bases; bases with no gene match: 11. The CDR3 is made up of 17 amino acids. The full variable domain, completed using reference TRBV7-6 and TRBJ2-7, is GAGVSQSPRYKVTKRGQDVALRCDPISGHVSLYWYRQALGQGPEFLTYFNYEAQQDKSGLPNDRFSAERPEGSISTLTIQRTEQRDSAMYRCASSLTQGLAGKGEQYFGPGTRLTVT.

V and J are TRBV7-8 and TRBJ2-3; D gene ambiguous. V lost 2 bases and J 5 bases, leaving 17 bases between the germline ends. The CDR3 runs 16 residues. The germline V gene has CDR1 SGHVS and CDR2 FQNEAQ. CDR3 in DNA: TGTGCCAGCAGCTTAATAATCACCTTACTTCAAGATACGCAGTATTTT. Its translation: CASSLIITLLQDTQYF.

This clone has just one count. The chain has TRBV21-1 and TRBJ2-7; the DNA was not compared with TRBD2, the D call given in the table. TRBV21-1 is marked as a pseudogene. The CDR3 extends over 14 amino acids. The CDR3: CASPYWRGYGEQYF. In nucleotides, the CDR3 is TGTGCCAGCCCCTACTGGCGGGGGTATGGCGAGCAGTACTTC.

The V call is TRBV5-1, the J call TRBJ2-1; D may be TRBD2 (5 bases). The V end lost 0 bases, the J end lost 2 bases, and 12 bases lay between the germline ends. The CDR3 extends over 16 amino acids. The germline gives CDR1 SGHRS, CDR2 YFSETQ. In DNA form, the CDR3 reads TGCGCCAGCAGCTTGGCCACGGGGATGGCCTACAATGAGCAGTTCTTC. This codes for CASSLATGMAYNEQFF.

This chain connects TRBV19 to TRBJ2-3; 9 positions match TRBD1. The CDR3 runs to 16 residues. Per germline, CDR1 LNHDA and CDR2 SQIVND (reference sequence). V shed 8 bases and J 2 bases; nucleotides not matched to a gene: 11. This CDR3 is CASARARDRVTDTQYF. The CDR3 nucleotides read TGTGCCAGTGCCCGGGCCCGGGACAGGGTCACAGATACGCAGTATTTT. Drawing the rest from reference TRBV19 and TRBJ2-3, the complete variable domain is DGGITQSPKYLFRKEGQNVTLSCEQNLNHDAMYWYRQDPGQGLRLIYYSQIVNDFQKGDIAEGYSVSREKKESFPLTVTSAQKNPTAFYLCASARARDRVTDTQYFGPGTRLTVL.